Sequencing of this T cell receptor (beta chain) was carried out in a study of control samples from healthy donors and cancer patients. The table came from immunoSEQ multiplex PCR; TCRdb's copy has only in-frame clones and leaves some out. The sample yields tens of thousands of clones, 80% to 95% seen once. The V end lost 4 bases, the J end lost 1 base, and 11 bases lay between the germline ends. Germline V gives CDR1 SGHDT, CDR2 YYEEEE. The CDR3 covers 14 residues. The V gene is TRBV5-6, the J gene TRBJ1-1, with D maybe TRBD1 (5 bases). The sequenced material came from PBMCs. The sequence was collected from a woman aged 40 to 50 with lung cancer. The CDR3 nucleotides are TGTGCCAGCAGCCTAGGGGACGGGAACACTGAAGCTTTCTTT. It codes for CASSLGDGNTEAFF. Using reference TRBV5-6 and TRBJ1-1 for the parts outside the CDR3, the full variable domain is DAGVTQSPTHLIKTRGQQVTLRCSPKSGHDTVSWYQQALGQGPQFIFQYYEEEERQRGNFPDRFSGHQFPNYSSELNVNALLLGDSALYLCASSLGDGNTEAFFGQGTRLTVV.